This T cell receptor (beta chain) was observed in a study of cytomegalovirus exposure and HLA in healthy donors. This CDR3 is 18 amino acids long. The germline gives CDR1 GTSNPN, CDR2 SVGIG (reference sequence). Unmatched junction bases numbered 11, after V lost 3 bases and J lost 0 bases. Researchers ran the PCR with 60 Vbeta and 13 Jbeta primers. Only in-frame clones appear in the TCRdb table, and some are missing; sequencing was by immunoSEQ multiplex PCR. The sample includes approximately 160,000 clones, over 70% of them seen just once. The chain joins TRBV30 to TRBJ1-4, with 9 bases aligning to TRBD1. Sequencing was carried out using PBMCs. The receptor was isolated from a woman between 40 and 50 years old in good health and CMV-seropositive. The CDR3 region is CAWSSDRGLLATNEKLFF. CDR3 nucleotide sequence: TGTGCCTGGAGCTCGGACAGGGGACTATTAGCAACTAATGAAAAACTGTTTTTT.